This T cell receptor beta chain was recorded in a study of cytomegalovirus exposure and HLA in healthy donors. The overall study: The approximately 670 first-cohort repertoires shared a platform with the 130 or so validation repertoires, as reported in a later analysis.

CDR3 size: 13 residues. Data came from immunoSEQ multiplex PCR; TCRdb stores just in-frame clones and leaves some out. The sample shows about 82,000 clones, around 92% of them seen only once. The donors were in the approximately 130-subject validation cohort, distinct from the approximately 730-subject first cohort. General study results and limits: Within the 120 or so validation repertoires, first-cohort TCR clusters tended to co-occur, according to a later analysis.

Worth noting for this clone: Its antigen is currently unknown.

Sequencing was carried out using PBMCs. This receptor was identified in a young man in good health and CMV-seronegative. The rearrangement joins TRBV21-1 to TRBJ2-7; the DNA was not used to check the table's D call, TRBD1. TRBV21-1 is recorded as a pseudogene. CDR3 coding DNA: TGTGCCAGCAGCTTCCAGGGGGCCTACGAGCAGTACTTC. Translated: CASSFQGAYEQYF.